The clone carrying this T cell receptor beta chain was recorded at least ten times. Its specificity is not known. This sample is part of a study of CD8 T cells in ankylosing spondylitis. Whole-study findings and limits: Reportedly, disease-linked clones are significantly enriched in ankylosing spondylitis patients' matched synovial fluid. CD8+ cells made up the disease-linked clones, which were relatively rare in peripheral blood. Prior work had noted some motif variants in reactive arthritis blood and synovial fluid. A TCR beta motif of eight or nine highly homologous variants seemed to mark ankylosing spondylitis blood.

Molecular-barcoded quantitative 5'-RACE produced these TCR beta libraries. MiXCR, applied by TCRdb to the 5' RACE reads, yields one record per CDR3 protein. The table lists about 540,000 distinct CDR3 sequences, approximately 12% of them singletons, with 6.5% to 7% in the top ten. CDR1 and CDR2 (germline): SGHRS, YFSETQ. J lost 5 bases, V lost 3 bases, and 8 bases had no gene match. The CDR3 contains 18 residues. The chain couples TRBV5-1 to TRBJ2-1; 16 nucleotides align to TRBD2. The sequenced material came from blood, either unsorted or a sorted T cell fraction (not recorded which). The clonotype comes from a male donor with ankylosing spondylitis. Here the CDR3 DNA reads TGCGCCAGCAGCTCGGGACTAGCGGGAGGGAGAAACCACAATGAGCAGTTCTTC. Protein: CASSSGLAGGRNHNEQFF. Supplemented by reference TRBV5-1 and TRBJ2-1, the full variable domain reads KAGVTQTPRYLIKTRGQQVTLSCSPISGHRSVSWYQQTPGQGLQFLFEYFSETQRNKGNFPGRFSGRQFSNSRSEMNVSTLELGDSALYLCASSSGLAGGRNHNEQFFGPGTRLTVL.